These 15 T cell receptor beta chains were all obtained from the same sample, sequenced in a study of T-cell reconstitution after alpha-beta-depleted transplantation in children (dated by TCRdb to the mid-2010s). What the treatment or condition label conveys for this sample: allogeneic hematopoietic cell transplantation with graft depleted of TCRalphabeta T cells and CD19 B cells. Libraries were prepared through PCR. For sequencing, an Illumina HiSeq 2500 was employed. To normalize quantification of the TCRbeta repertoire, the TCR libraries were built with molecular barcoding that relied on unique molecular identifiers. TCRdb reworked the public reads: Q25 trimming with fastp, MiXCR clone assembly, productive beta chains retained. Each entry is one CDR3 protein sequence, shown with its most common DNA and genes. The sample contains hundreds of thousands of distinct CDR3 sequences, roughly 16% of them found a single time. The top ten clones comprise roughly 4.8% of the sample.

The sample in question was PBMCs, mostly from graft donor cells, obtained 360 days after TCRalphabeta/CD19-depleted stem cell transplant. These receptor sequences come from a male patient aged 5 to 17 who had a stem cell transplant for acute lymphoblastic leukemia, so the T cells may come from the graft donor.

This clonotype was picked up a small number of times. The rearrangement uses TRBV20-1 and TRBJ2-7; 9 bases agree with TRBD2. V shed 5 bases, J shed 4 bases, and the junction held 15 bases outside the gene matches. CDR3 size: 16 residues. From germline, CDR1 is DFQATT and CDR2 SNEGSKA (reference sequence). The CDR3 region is CSAPIPRSGRPYEQYF. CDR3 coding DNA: TGCAGTGCTCCTATCCCGCGGAGCGGGAGGCCGTACGAGCAGTACTTC.

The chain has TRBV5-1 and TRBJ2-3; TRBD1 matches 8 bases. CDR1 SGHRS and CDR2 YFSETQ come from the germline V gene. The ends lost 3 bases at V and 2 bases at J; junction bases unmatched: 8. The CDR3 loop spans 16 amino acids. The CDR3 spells CASSSGDRPITDTQYF. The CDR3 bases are TGCGCCAGCAGCTCGGGGGACAGGCCTATCACAGATACGCAGTATTTT.

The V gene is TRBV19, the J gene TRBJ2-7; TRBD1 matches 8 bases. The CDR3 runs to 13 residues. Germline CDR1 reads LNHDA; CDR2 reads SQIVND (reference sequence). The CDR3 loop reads CGSSDRVTHEQYF. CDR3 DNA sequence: TGTGGAAGCTCGGACAGGGTCACCCACGAGCAGTACTTC.

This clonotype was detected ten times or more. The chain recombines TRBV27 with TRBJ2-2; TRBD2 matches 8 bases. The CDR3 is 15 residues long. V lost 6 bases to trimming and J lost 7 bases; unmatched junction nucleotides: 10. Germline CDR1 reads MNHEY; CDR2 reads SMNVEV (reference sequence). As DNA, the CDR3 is TGTGCCAGCAGAACCCAGCGGGAGTTGAGCGGGGAGCTGTTTTTT. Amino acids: CASRTQRELSGELFF.

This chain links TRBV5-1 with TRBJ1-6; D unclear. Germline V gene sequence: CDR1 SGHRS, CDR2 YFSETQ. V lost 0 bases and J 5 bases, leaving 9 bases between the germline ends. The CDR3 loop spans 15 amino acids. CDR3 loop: CASSLVPANNSPLHF. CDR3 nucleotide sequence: TGCGCCAGCAGCTTGGTGCCAGCCAATAATTCACCCCTCCACTTT.

The CDR3 protein is CASSQDFGSGAYEQYF. The CDR3 region has the DNA TGTGCCAGCAGCCAAGATTTTGGCTCGGGGGCCTACGAGCAGTACTTC. This rearrangement joins TRBV3-1 to TRBJ2-7, with a weak D call TRBD2 (6 bases). V was clipped by 0 bases and J by 2 bases, with 14 bases between them. This CDR3 region has 16 residues. Looked up from germline, CDR1 is LGHDT and CDR2 is YNNKEL (reference sequence).

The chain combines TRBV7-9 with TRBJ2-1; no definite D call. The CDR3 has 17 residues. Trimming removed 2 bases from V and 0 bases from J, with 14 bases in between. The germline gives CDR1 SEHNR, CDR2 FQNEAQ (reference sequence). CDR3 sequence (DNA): TGTGCCAGCAGCTTAAGCGTCGGAACACTCTCCTACAATGAGCAGTTCTTC. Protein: CASSLSVGTLSYNEQFF.

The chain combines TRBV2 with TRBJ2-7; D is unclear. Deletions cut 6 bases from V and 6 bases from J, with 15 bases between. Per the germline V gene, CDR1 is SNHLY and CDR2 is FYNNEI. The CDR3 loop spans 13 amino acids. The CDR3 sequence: CASRTQILLEQYF. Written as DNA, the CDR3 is TGTGCCAGCAGGACACAGATCCTCCTCGAGCAGTACTTC.

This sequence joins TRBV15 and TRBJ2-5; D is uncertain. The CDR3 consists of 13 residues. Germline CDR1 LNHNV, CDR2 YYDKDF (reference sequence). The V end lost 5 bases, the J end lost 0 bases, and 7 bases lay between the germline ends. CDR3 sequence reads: CATSRQHQETQYF. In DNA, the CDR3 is TGTGCCACCAGCCGTCAGCACCAAGAGACCCAGTACTTC.

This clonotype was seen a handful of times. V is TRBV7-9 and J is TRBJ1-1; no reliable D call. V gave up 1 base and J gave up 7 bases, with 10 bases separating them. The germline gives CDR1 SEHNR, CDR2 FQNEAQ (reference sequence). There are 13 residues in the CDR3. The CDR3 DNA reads TGTGCCAGCAGCTTAGTACTGGGCGGTGAAGCTTTCTTT. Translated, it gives CASSLVLGGEAFF.

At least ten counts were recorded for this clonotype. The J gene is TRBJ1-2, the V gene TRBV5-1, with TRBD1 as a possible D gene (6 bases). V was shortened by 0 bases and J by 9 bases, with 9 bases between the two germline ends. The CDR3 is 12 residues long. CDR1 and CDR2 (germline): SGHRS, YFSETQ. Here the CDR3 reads CASSLDGGRYTF. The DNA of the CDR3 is TGCGCCAGCAGCTTGGATGGGGGCCGCTACACCTTC. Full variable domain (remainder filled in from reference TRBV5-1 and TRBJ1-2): KAGVTQTPRYLIKTRGQQVTLSCSPISGHRSVSWYQQTPGQGLQFLFEYFSETQRNKGNFPGRFSGRQFSNSRSEMNVSTLELGDSALYLCASSLDGGRYTFGSGTRLTVV.

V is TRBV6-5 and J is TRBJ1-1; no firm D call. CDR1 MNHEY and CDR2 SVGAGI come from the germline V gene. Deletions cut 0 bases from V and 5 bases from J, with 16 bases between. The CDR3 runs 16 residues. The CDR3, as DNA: TGTGCCAGCAGTTACTCCACGGCCCGGTTAATTACTGAAGCTTTCTTT. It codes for CASSYSTARLITEAFF.

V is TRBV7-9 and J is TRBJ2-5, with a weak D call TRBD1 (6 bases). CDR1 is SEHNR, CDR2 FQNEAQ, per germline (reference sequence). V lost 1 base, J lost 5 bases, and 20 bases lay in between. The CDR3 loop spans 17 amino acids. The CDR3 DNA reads TGTGCCAGCAGCTTAGGAAGACAGGCAATCCCCGTGGAGACCCAGTACTTC. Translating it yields CASSLGRQAIPVETQYF.

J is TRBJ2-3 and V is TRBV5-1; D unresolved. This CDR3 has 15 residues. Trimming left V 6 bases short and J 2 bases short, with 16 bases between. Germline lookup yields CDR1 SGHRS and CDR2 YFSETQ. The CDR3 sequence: CASKVSAATTDTQYF. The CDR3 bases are TGCGCCAGCAAGGTCTCGGCGGCAACCACAGATACGCAGTATTTT.

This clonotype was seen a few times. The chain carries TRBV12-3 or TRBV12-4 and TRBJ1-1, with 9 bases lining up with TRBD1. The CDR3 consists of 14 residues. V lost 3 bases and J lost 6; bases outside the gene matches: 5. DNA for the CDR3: TGTGCCAGCAGTTTCGACAGGGGGAGCGCTGAAGCTTTCTTT. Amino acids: CASSFDRGSAEAFF.